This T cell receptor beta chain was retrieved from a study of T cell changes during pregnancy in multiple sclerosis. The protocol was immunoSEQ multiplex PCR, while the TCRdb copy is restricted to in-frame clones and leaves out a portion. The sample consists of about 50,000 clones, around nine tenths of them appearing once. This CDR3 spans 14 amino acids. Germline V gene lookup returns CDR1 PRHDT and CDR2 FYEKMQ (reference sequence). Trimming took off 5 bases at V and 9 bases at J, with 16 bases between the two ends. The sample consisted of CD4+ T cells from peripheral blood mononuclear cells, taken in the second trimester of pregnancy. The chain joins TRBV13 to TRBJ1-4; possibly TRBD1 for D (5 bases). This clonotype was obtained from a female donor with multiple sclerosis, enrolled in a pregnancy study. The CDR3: CASSVQEGEQKLFF. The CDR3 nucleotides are TGTGCCAGCAGCGTACAGGAAGGAGAACAAAAACTGTTTTTT.